Below are 10 T cell receptor beta chains sequenced from a single sample in a study of cytomegalovirus exposure and HLA in healthy donors (dated by TCRdb to between 2016 and 2019). Library generation was performed with the immunoSEQ multiplex PCR assay. A mixture of 60 forward primers for TCR Vbeta segments and 13 reverse primers for TCR Jbeta segments was used in the multiplex PCR. Not all clones reach the TCRdb copy of this immuneACCESS table, which keeps in-frame sequences only. Checked studies attribute under half of the gap to unresolved V genes and leave the rest unexplained. This sample lists about 110,000 clones; around 75% were detected once. Of the sample, 6% to 8% is held by the ten largest clones. Sequencing input: PBMCs. All receptors come from a man aged 25-40 years in good health and CMV-seropositive.

The CDR3 spells CASSLDRGSGYTF. In DNA form, the CDR3 reads TGCGCCAGCAGCCTGGACCGGGGTTCGGGCTACACCTTC. This chain connects TRBV5-1 to TRBJ1-2, with D unclear. The CDR3 has 13 amino acids. Germline CDR1 is SGHRS and CDR2 is YFSETQ. The V end was cut by 4 bases, the J end by 8 bases, with 15 bases between.

This rearrangement joins TRBV19 to TRBJ1-5, with D uncertain. This CDR3 is 15 amino acids long. Germline V lookup: CDR1 LNHDA, CDR2 SQIVND (reference sequence). Trimming shortened V by 6 bases and J by 2 bases, and 14 bases separated the two germline ends. The CDR3 DNA follows: TGTGCCAGTAGGCTCTGGAGAGTAGGCAATCAGCCCCAGCATTTT. Protein product: CASRLWRVGNQPQHF.

The rearrangement links TRBV10-3 to TRBJ2-6; 7 nucleotides line up with TRBD1. CDR1 and CDR2 (germline): ENHRY, SYGVKD. This CDR3 has 17 amino acids. With 7 bases clipped from V and 0 bases from J, the junction kept 9 bases outside the gene matches. The CDR3 DNA reads TGTGCCATCAAAGGGACAGAGTTTCGCTCTGGGGCCAACGTCCTGACTTTC. Protein product: CAIKGTEFRSGANVLTF.

The chain recombines TRBV5-4 with TRBJ2-6; unclear D gene. Trimming shortened V by 6 bases and J by 4 bases, and 17 bases separated the two germline ends. The germline CDR1 and CDR2 sequences are SGHNT and YYREEE (reference sequence). The CDR3 has 16 amino acids. The CDR3 DNA sequence: TGTGCCAGCACCTGGGCCCAGGTACCCGGGGCCAACGTCCTGACTTTC. It encodes CASTWAQVPGANVLTF.

The chain couples TRBV5-1 to TRBJ1-1, with D possibly being TRBD1 (5 bases). This CDR3 is 13 amino acids long. Germline assignment: CDR1 SGHRS and CDR2 YFSETQ. Trimming pared 7 bases from V and 1 base from J, leaving 11 bases between. CDR3 in DNA: TGCGCCAGCCGCCTAACAGGGAACACTGAAGCTTTCTTT. Translating gives CASRLTGNTEAFF.

The rearrangement joins TRBV27 to TRBJ2-2; D might be TRBD2 (6 bases). From germline, CDR1 is MNHEY and CDR2 SMNVEV (reference sequence). Trimming pared 2 bases from V and 6 bases from J, leaving 10 bases between. This CDR3 spans 14 amino acids. The CDR3 DNA follows: TGTGCCAGCAGTTTAACAGGAGGGGCCGGGGAGCTGTTTTTT. Protein product: CASSLTGGAGELFF.

The gene calls are TRBV28 and TRBJ2-1; D uncertain. Germline V CDR1 and CDR2: MDHEN, SYDVKM. This CDR3 is 15 amino acids long. Trimming removed 5 bases at V and 8 bases at J, with 19 bases between. CDR3 nucleotide sequence: TGTGCCAGCAGTGTGCCTCTAATCGGTACCGATGAGCAGTTCTTC. Translation: CASSVPLIGTDEQFF.

DNA of the CDR3: TGCAGCGCTGGACTAGCGGGGGGGAAAGAGACCCAGTACTTC. Protein sequence: CSAGLAGGKETQYF. The gene calls are TRBV29-1 and TRBJ2-5; 15 bases line up with TRBD2. After removal of 7 bases from V and 3 bases from J, the junction contained 3 bases not matched to a gene. CDR1 SQVTM and CDR2 ANQGSEA come from the germline V gene. CDR3 length equals 14 residues.

This rearrangement joins TRBV19 to TRBJ2-6, with a possible D match to TRBD1 (5 bases). CDR1 is LNHDA and CDR2 is SQIVND in the germline V gene (reference sequence). This CDR3 is built from 15 residues. V was pared by 8 bases and J by 0 bases, with 11 bases between. The CDR3 here is CASGAGYSGANVLTF. The CDR3 coding sequence is TGTGCCAGTGGGGCAGGATACTCTGGGGCCAACGTCCTGACTTTC.

Comments on this clone: An end of the junction differs from the germline gene, which may be a read error. This chain links TRBV29-1 with TRBJ1-2; 8 bases line up with TRBD1. This CDR3 contains 12 residues. The germline gives CDR1 SQVTM, CDR2 ANQGSEA. The CDR3: CSVSDRAYVYTF. CDR3 bases: TGCAGCGTTTCGGACAGGGCCTATGTCTACACCTTC.